The rows below give T cell receptor beta chains drawn from one sample of a study of T cell responses to AZD1222 COVID-19 vaccine. The repertoire was sequenced with immunoSEQ multiplex PCR; TCRdb's copy has only in-frame clones and lacks some. The sample shows 130,000 or so clones, around 80% of them seen only once. This material consisted of peripheral blood, taken 28 days after the second AZD1222 dose. These TCRs come from an adult who received the AZD1222 COVID-19 vaccine. The CDR3 runs from the conserved cysteine through the conserved F or W. The order of the fields is J gene, V gene, clone size, D gene, CDR3 DNA, CDR3 protein. D genes are given only for firm matches. Only some rows state a clone size, as once, few, many or a class for expanded clones.

J gene: TRBJ1-6
V gene: TRBV9
clone size: NA
D gene: NA
CDR3 DNA: TGTGCCAGCAGCCAAACTGCAGGGGTAGGCTATAATTCACCCCTCCACTTT
CDR3 protein: CASSQTAGVGYNSPLHF

J gene: TRBJ2-1
V gene: TRBV29-1
clone size: NA
D gene: TRBD1
CDR3 DNA: TGCAGCGTTGGACAGGGGGATGAGCAGTTCTTC
CDR3 protein: CSVGQGDEQFF

J gene: TRBJ2-2
V gene: TRBV6-2/TRBV6-3
clone size: few
D gene: TRBD2
CDR3 DNA: TGTGCCAGCAGTTACGCGGGAGACTCCAAAGTAGAGCTGTTTTTT
CDR3 protein: CASSYAGDSKVELFF

J gene: TRBJ1-6
V gene: TRBV15
clone size: NA
D gene: NA
CDR3 DNA: TGTGCCACCAGCAGAGATAGGGGGTCCGCCTATAATTCACCCCTCCACTTT
CDR3 protein: CATSRDRGSAYNSPLHF

J gene: TRBJ1-5
V gene: TRBV7-2
clone size: NA
D gene: NA
CDR3 DNA: TGTGCCAGCAGCTTAATGGGGGCGGATCAGCCCCAGCATTTT
CDR3 protein: CASSLMGADQPQHF

J gene: TRBJ2-7
V gene: TRBV5-1
clone size: NA
D gene: TRBD1
CDR3 DNA: TGCGCCAGCAGCTTTGGAGACAGGGACGTCGACGAGCAGTACTTC
CDR3 protein: CASSFGDRDVDEQYF

J gene: TRBJ1-1
V gene: TRBV5-1
clone size: NA
D gene: TRBD1
CDR3 DNA: TGCGCCAGCAGCTTTGACAGGGACACTGAAGCTTTCTTT
CDR3 protein: CASSFDRDTEAFF

J gene: TRBJ2-3
V gene: TRBV19
clone size: NA
D gene: TRBD1
CDR3 DNA: TGTGCCAGTAGTATCGGACAGGGAGATACGCAGTATTTT
CDR3 protein: CASSIGQGDTQYF

J gene: TRBJ1-6
V gene: TRBV7-9
clone size: once
D gene: TRBD1
CDR3 DNA: TGTGCCAGCAGCCCCGACAGGGGAGGGAGATCACCCCTCCACTTT
CDR3 protein: CASSPDRGGRSPLHF

J gene: TRBJ2-3
V gene: TRBV28
clone size: NA
D gene: NA
CDR3 DNA: TGTGCCAGCAGCAATCCTTGGCCGATCCTCACAGATACGCAGTATTTT
CDR3 protein: CASSNPWPILTDTQYF

J gene: TRBJ2-1
V gene: TRBV7-7
clone size: NA
D gene: NA
CDR3 DNA: TGTGCTAGCAGCAAAGACAGTAACAATGAGCAGTTCTTC
CDR3 protein: CASSKDSNNEQFF

J gene: TRBJ1-2
V gene: TRBV6-5
clone size: NA
D gene: TRBD1
CDR3 DNA: TGTGCCAGCAGAAGTGACAGGGAGGAAAACTATGGCTACACCTTC
CDR3 protein: CASRSDREENYGYTF

J gene: TRBJ2-7
V gene: TRBV7-2
clone size: NA
D gene: TRBD2
CDR3 DNA: TGTGCCAGCAGCTTAGCGGGGGAGGGGCTCTACGAGCAGTACTTC
CDR3 protein: CASSLAGEGLYEQYF

J gene: TRBJ1-2
V gene: TRBV6-5
clone size: NA
D gene: TRBD1
CDR3 DNA: TGTGCCAGCAGTTCCGCGGGACAGGGATTCTATGGCTACACCTTC
CDR3 protein: CASSSAGQGFYGYTF

J gene: TRBJ2-7
V gene: TRBV29-1
clone size: few
D gene: TRBD1
CDR3 DNA: TGCAGCGCCCTAGAGCAGGGGGCTGTCTACGAGCAGTACTTC
CDR3 protein: CSALEQGAVYEQYF

J gene: TRBJ2-3
V gene: TRBV2
clone size: NA
D gene: NA
CDR3 DNA: TGTGCCAGCAGGATCACAGGCGTGGATACGCAGTATTTT
CDR3 protein: CASRITGVDTQYF

J gene: TRBJ1-4
V gene: TRBV28
clone size: NA
D gene: NA
CDR3 DNA: TGTGCCAGCAGCCCCCGGCAGCTTCGGGAAAAACTGTTTTTT
CDR3 protein: CASSPRQLREKLFF

J gene: TRBJ1-2
V gene: TRBV14
clone size: NA
D gene: NA
CDR3 DNA: TGTGCCAGCAGCCAAGATGTAAGCACCCTTTCTAACTATGGCTACACCTTC
CDR3 protein: CASSQDVSTLSNYGYTF

J gene: TRBJ2-7
V gene: TRBV14
clone size: NA
D gene: NA
CDR3 DNA: TGTGCCAGCAGCCAAATCGGCAGGGGCTACGAGCAGTACTTC
CDR3 protein: CASSQIGRGYEQYF

J gene: TRBJ2-1
V gene: TRBV6-2/TRBV6-3
clone size: NA
D gene: NA
CDR3 DNA: TGTGCCAGCAGTTATCTGCCCCCAGGGGCGAACAATGAGCAGTTCTTC
CDR3 protein: CASSYLPPGANNEQFF

J gene: TRBJ1-4
V gene: TRBV4-3
clone size: NA
D gene: TRBD1
CDR3 DNA: TGCGCCAGCAGCCCTGCCGGAGGACAGGAAGTGGAAAAACTGTTTTTT
CDR3 protein: CASSPAGGQEVEKLFF

J gene: TRBJ2-2
V gene: TRBV7-9
clone size: NA
D gene: NA
CDR3 DNA: TGTGCCAGCAGCTTACCCAGGTCGAACACCGGGGAGCTGTTTTTT
CDR3 protein: CASSLPRSNTGELFF

J gene: TRBJ2-7
V gene: TRBV28
clone size: NA
D gene: TRBD1
CDR3 DNA: TGTGCCAGCAGGGAACAGGGGATTTCCTACGAGCAGTACTTC
CDR3 protein: CASREQGISYEQYF

J gene: TRBJ1-1
V gene: TRBV7-3
clone size: NA
D gene: TRBD1
CDR3 DNA: TGTGCCAGCAGCTCGGGACAGGGGATGACTGAAGCTTTCTTT
CDR3 protein: CASSSGQGMTEAFF

J gene: TRBJ2-7
V gene: TRBV29-1
clone size: few
D gene: TRBD1
CDR3 DNA: TGCAGCGCCCTGGGGGGACAGGGAAACGGCGAGCAGTACTTC
CDR3 protein: CSALGGQGNGEQYF

J gene: TRBJ1-2
V gene: TRBV3-1/TRBV3-2
clone size: once
D gene: NA
CDR3 DNA: TGTGCCAGCAGCCGGCAGGGGTTGGGTGGCTACACCTTC
CDR3 protein: CASSRQGLGGYTF

J gene: TRBJ2-7
V gene: TRBV28
clone size: once
D gene: TRBD1
CDR3 DNA: TGTGCCAGCAGTTCACAGGGGGCAAGGGAGCAGTACTTC
CDR3 protein: CASSSQGAREQYF

J gene: TRBJ1-1
V gene: TRBV6-1
clone size: NA
D gene: NA
CDR3 DNA: TGTGCCAGCAGTGAAACAGGGCCGAACACTGAAGCTTTCTTT
CDR3 protein: CASSETGPNTEAFF

J gene: TRBJ2-3
V gene: TRBV25-1
clone size: NA
D gene: TRBD2
CDR3 DNA: TGTGCCAGCAGTGGCGTAGCGGGGGGCGAGGATACGCAGTATTTT
CDR3 protein: CASSGVAGGEDTQYF

J gene: TRBJ2-3
V gene: TRBV11-2
clone size: NA
D gene: TRBD1
CDR3 DNA: TGTGCCAGCAGCTCGAGACAGGGTTACACAGATACGCAGTATTTT
CDR3 protein: CASSSRQGYTDTQYF

J gene: TRBJ2-1
V gene: TRBV10-3
clone size: once
D gene: TRBD2
CDR3 DNA: TGTGCCATCAAAGGGACTAGCGTGAGTAATGAGCAGTTCTTC
CDR3 protein: CAIKGTSVSNEQFF

J gene: TRBJ1-6
V gene: TRBV14
clone size: NA
D gene: NA
CDR3 DNA: TGTGCCAGCAGCCAAGAGTCAGGAGGTTATTCACCCCTCCACTTT
CDR3 protein: CASSQESGGYSPLHF

J gene: TRBJ1-2
V gene: TRBV9
clone size: NA
D gene: NA
CDR3 DNA: TGTTCCCCTACAGCGTGTAGGACAGACTATGGCTACACCTTC
CDR3 protein: CSPTACRTDYGYTF

J gene: TRBJ1-1
V gene: TRBV6-2/TRBV6-3
clone size: NA
D gene: NA
CDR3 DNA: TGTGCCAGCAGTTCTTCCACTGAAGCTTTCTTT
CDR3 protein: CASSSSTEAFF

J gene: TRBJ1-5
V gene: TRBV7-2
clone size: once
D gene: NA
CDR3 DNA: TGTGCCAGCAGCCGCACAGGGACCTGGGGACAGCCCCAGCATTTT
CDR3 protein: CASSRTGTWGQPQHF

J gene: TRBJ2-7
V gene: TRBV11-2
clone size: NA
D gene: NA
CDR3 DNA: TGTGCCAGCAGCTTAGAGCCCGGGGGACGTTGGTACTTC
CDR3 protein: CASSLEPGGRWYF

J gene: TRBJ1-6
V gene: TRBV21-1
clone size: NA
D gene: NA
CDR3 DNA: TGTGCCAGCGGGAACCCCCGGGCACCCCTCCACTTT
CDR3 protein: CASGNPRAPLHF

J gene: TRBJ2-2
V gene: TRBV12-3/TRBV12-4
clone size: NA
D gene: NA
CDR3 DNA: TGTGCCAGCACCGATGGGGACACCGGGGAGCTGTTTTTT
CDR3 protein: CASTDGDTGELFF

J gene: TRBJ1-2
V gene: TRBV3-1/TRBV3-2
clone size: NA
D gene: NA
CDR3 DNA: TGTGCCAGCAGCCCCAGACTGAACTATGGCTACACCTTC
CDR3 protein: CASSPRLNYGYTF

J gene: TRBJ1-2
V gene: TRBV28
clone size: NA
D gene: NA
CDR3 DNA: TGTGCCAGCAGTCCCACAGGGTACTATGGCTACACCTTC
CDR3 protein: CASSPTGYYGYTF

J gene: TRBJ2-7
V gene: TRBV7-2
clone size: NA
D gene: NA
CDR3 DNA: TGTGCCAGCAGCTTAAGGCAGGGAAACTACGAGCAGTACTTC
CDR3 protein: CASSLRQGNYEQYF

J gene: TRBJ2-1
V gene: TRBV28
clone size: NA
D gene: NA
CDR3 DNA: TGTGCCAGCAAGGAGGGCTCCAATGAGCAGTTCTTC
CDR3 protein: CASKEGSNEQFF

J gene: TRBJ1-1
V gene: TRBV6-6
clone size: NA
D gene: NA
CDR3 DNA: TGTGCCAGCAGGACGGGGGACACTGAAGCTTTCTTT
CDR3 protein: CASRTGDTEAFF

J gene: TRBJ2-2
V gene: TRBV5-1
clone size: NA
D gene: NA
CDR3 DNA: TGCGCCAGCAGCGCCCTCGGGGATAGCTCCGGGGAGCTGTTTTTT
CDR3 protein: CASSALGDSSGELFF

J gene: TRBJ2-7
V gene: TRBV10-3
clone size: NA
D gene: NA
CDR3 DNA: TGTGCCATCAGTGAATCAAAGACCATCTACGAGCAGTACTTC
CDR3 protein: CAISESKTIYEQYF

J gene: TRBJ1-3
V gene: TRBV28
clone size: NA
D gene: NA
CDR3 DNA: TGTGCCAGCAGTCCAACAGCGGCGTTGGACAAAAGCTCTGGAAACACCATATATTTT
CDR3 protein: CASSPTAALDKSSGNTIYF

J gene: TRBJ2-1
V gene: TRBV7-8
clone size: NA
D gene: NA
CDR3 DNA: TGTGCCAGCAGCCTACAGGTTAGCTCCTACAATGAGCAGTTCTTC
CDR3 protein: CASSLQVSSYNEQFF

J gene: TRBJ2-7
V gene: TRBV28
clone size: few
D gene: TRBD1
CDR3 DNA: TGTGCCAGCAGTTCCTTACAGGGGGCCTTCTACGAGCAGTACTTC
CDR3 protein: CASSSLQGAFYEQYF

J gene: TRBJ1-1
V gene: TRBV27
clone size: NA
D gene: NA
CDR3 DNA: TGTGCCAGCAGTTTATATGGGGGTAAGGGAGCTTTCTTT
CDR3 protein: CASSLYGGKGAFF

J gene: TRBJ2-5
V gene: TRBV7-2
clone size: NA
D gene: NA
CDR3 DNA: TGTGCCAGCAGGGCAACTAGCACAGAGACCCAGTACTTC
CDR3 protein: CASRATSTETQYF

J gene: TRBJ1-4
V gene: TRBV2
clone size: NA
D gene: TRBD1
CDR3 DNA: TGTGCCACCAAGGACAGGATTAATGAAAAACTGTTTTTT
CDR3 protein: CATKDRINEKLFF

J gene: TRBJ2-7
V gene: TRBV6-5
clone size: NA
D gene: NA
CDR3 DNA: TGTGCCAGCAGCCGAAACTACGAGCAGTACTTC
CDR3 protein: CASSRNYEQYF

J gene: TRBJ2-2
V gene: TRBV6-4
clone size: NA
D gene: NA
CDR3 DNA: TGTGCCAGCAGCCTCTCTAGTAACACCGGGGAGCTGTTTTTT
CDR3 protein: CASSLSSNTGELFF

J gene: TRBJ1-5
V gene: TRBV6-2/TRBV6-3
clone size: NA
D gene: TRBD1
CDR3 DNA: TGTGCCAGCAGCCGACGGGGACAGCGAATGGGGCAGCCCCAGCATTTT
CDR3 protein: CASSRRGQRMGQPQHF

J gene: TRBJ2-1
V gene: TRBV28
clone size: NA
D gene: NA
CDR3 DNA: TGTGCCAGCAGACCTACCCAGGGGAACCCCTACAATGAGCAGTTCTTC
CDR3 protein: CASRPTQGNPYNEQFF

J gene: TRBJ1-5
V gene: TRBV20-1
clone size: NA
D gene: TRBD1
CDR3 DNA: TGCAGTGCTAGTACTGCCAGTGGGGACAGGGTGTGGCAGCCCCAGCATTTT
CDR3 protein: CSASTASGDRVWQPQHF